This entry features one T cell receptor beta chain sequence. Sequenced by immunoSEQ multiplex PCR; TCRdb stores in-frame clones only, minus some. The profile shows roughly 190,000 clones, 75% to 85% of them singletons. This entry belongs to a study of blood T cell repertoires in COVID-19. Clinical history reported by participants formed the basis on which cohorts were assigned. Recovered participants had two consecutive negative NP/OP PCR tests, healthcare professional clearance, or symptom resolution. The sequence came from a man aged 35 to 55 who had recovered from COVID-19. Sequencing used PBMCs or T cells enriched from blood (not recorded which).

The CDR3 coding sequence is TGTGCCAGCAGTTACCTGCCTACGACTGAAGCTTTCTTT. It codes for CASSYLPTTEAFF. The V and J genes are TRBV6-2 or TRBV6-3 and TRBJ1-1; D is undetermined. Trimming pared 2 bases from V and 5 bases from J, leaving 9 bases between. This CDR3 comprises 13 residues. The germline gives CDR1 MNHEY, CDR2 SVGEGT.